Following are 30 T cell receptor beta chains from one sample sequenced in a study of cytomegalovirus exposure and HLA in healthy donors listed by TCRdb under 2017. Library preparation was by the immunoSEQ multiplex PCR assay. The multiplex PCR relied on a mix of 60 forward primers for TCR Vbeta segments and 13 reverse primers for TCR Jbeta segments. TCRdb mirrors the immuneACCESS table, restricted to in-frame sequences. Some clones are absent from its copies; in checked studies, under half trace to an unresolved V gene, and the reason for the others is unknown. This sample gives 110,000 or so clones in total; around 70% of them show up just once. The ten largest make up around 4.2% of the sample. Sequenced: PBMCs. These receptors all come from a woman in her thirties or forties in good health and CMV-seropositive.

The rearrangement links TRBV30 to TRBJ1-3, with D unclear. This CDR3 contains 15 residues. The V end lost 2 bases, the J end lost 2 bases, and 13 bases lay between the germline ends. Germline CDR1 is GTSNPN and CDR2 is SVGIG (reference sequence). The CDR3 nucleotides read TGTGCCTGGAGTTACGGGGATTCTACTGGAAACACCATATATTTT. Translated: CAWSYGDSTGNTIYF.

The J gene is TRBJ2-7, the V gene TRBV2, with TRBD1 matching over 8 bases. The CDR3 totals 13 residues. CDR1 is SNHLY and CDR2 is FYNNEI in the germline V gene. V shed 8 bases, J shed 1 base, and the junction held 4 bases outside the gene matches. CDR3 loop: CASVGTGSYEQYF. As DNA, the CDR3 is TGTGCCAGCGTCGGGACAGGTTCCTACGAGCAGTACTTC.

The chain joins TRBV30 to TRBJ2-7; 11 bases are shared with TRBD2. The CDR3 has 15 amino acids. V shed 5 bases, J shed 0 bases, and the junction held 6 bases outside the gene matches. CDR1 and CDR2 (germline): GTSNPN, SVGIG (reference sequence). The CDR3 DNA reads as TGTGCCTGGGGACTAGCGGGTGTGAGCTCCTACGAGCAGTACTTC. Protein sequence: CAWGLAGVSSYEQYF.

The J gene is TRBJ2-7, the V gene TRBV5-1; TRBD1 aligns across 7 bases. The germline gives CDR1 SGHRS, CDR2 YFSETQ. The CDR3 covers 17 residues. V lost 0 bases, J lost 4 bases, and 13 bases stayed unmatched. CDR3 protein: CASSLARDSPSGYEQYF. The CDR3, as DNA: TGCGCCAGCAGCTTGGCCCGGGACAGCCCCTCGGGATACGAGCAGTACTTC.

The chain is built from TRBV6-1 and TRBJ2-1; 7 bases agree with TRBD1. The J segment lost 4 bases and the V segment lost 5 bases, leaving 8 bases of the junction unmatched. The CDR3 runs 15 residues. Germline values: CDR1 MNHNS, CDR2 SASEGT. CDR3 nucleotides: TGTGCCAGCAGTACCTCCGGGACAGCATACAATGAGCAGTTCTTC. Translation gives CASSTSGTAYNEQFF.

The CDR3: CASSLRQGANYGYTF. CDR3 sequence (DNA): TGCGCCAGCAGCTTAAGACAGGGGGCCAACTATGGCTACACCTTC. J is TRBJ1-2 and V is TRBV5-1; 10 nucleotides agree with TRBD1. Germline trimming cut 2 bases from V and 2 bases from J; bases unmatched to any gene: 3. Germline assignment: CDR1 SGHRS and CDR2 YFSETQ. This CDR3 is 15 amino acids long.

The chain uses TRBV9 and TRBJ2-1, with 13 bases identical to TRBD2. The CDR3 has 16 amino acids. V trimming: 0 bases; J trimming: 9 bases; junction bases outside the gene matches: 6. Per the germline V gene, CDR1 is SGDLS and CDR2 is YYNGEE. The CDR3 DNA sequence: TGTGCCAGCAGCGTAGAAAGGACTAGCGGGAGTCCTGAGCAGTTCTTC. It encodes CASSVERTSGSPEQFF.

The rearrangement links TRBV5-1 to TRBJ2-7, with 9 bases matching TRBD1. CDR1 and CDR2 from the germline V gene are SGHRS and YFSETQ. J lost 2 bases, V lost 0 bases, and 3 bases had no gene match. CDR3 length: 15 amino acids. CDR3 nucleotides: TGCGCCAGCAGCTTGGTGGGGACAGGGACCTACGAGCAGTACTTC. Translated: CASSLVGTGTYEQYF. Supplemented by reference TRBV5-1 and TRBJ2-7, the full variable domain reads KAGVTQTPRYLIKTRGQQVTLSCSPISGHRSVSWYQQTPGQGLQFLFEYFSETQRNKGNFPGRFSGRQFSNSRSEMNVSTLELGDSALYLCASSLVGTGTYEQYFGPGTRLTVT.

This clone turned up a few times. This rearrangement joins TRBV4-2 to TRBJ2-3; 7 nucleotides match TRBD2. Germline V gene lookup returns CDR1 LGHNA and CDR2 YNFKEQ. The J segment lost 8 bases and the V segment lost 0 bases, leaving 8 bases of the junction unmatched. CDR3 length: 15 residues. The DNA of the CDR3 is TGTGCCAGCAGCCAAGATGCTGGGGGGGAAGGTACGCAGTATTTT. Translating it yields CASSQDAGGEGTQYF.

In this sample, this clone turned up a few times. The rearrangement links TRBV7-2 to TRBJ1-2; possibly TRBD1 for D (5 bases). Germline V gene data show CDR1 as SGHTA and CDR2 as FQGNSA. The CDR3 sequence is 15 residues long. Trimming pared 5 bases from V and 8 bases from J, leaving 21 bases between. This CDR3 is CASSRRDAGFFGYTF. The CDR3, as DNA: TGTGCCAGCAGCCGTCGCGATGCAGGGTTTTTCGGCTACACCTTC.

In DNA, the CDR3 is TGTGCCATCAGTGAGCTGACCGGGGAGCTGTTTTTT. Translation: CAISELTGELFF. The genes are TRBV10-3 and TRBJ2-2, with D hard to call. The CDR3 consists of 12 residues. The V gene's germline CDR1 is ENHRY and CDR2 SYGVKD. V was cut by 2 bases and J by 5 bases, with 3 bases left in between.

The chain employs TRBV15 and TRBJ2-5; TRBD2 is a possible D gene (5 bases). This CDR3 is built from 16 residues. The germline gives CDR1 LNHNV, CDR2 YYDKDF (reference sequence). V was pared by 1 base and J by 0 bases, with 12 bases between. The CDR3 nucleotides are TGTGCCACCAGCAGAGCGGCCGGGGAGTACCAAGAGACCCAGTACTTC. This codes for CATSRAAGEYQETQYF.

This CDR3 reads CASSLGVGAIQPQHF. Written as DNA, the CDR3 is TGCGCCAGCAGCCTAGGGGTGGGTGCCATACAGCCCCAGCATTTT. The chain joins TRBV4-3 to TRBJ1-5, with D possibly being TRBD1 (5 bases). The CDR3 contains 15 residues. The germline CDR1 and CDR2 sequences are LGHNA and YSLEER. V lost 4 bases and J lost 7, with 17 bases in between.

The gene calls are TRBV7-9 and TRBJ2-5; 8 bases are a match to TRBD1. The DNA matches TRBJ2-7 better at its end, which makes the J call doubtful. This CDR3 spans 14 amino acids. Looked up from germline, CDR1 is SEHNR and CDR2 is FQNEAQ (reference sequence). Here the CDR3 reads CASSLDRGFGEQYF. Written as DNA, the CDR3 is TGTGCCAGCAGCTTAGACAGGGGGTTTGGCGAGCAGTACTTC.

The rearrangement uses TRBV18 and TRBJ1-2, with 10 bases lining up with TRBD1. CDR1 and CDR2 (germline): KGHSH, LQKENI. V trimming: 3 bases; J trimming: 6 bases; junction bases outside the gene matches: 10. CDR3 length: 16 residues. Here the CDR3 DNA reads TGTGCCAGCTCACCCAACCAATGGACAGGGGGGAATGGCTACACCTTC. Protein: CASSPNQWTGGNGYTF.

The chain's CDR3 is CASSPGDRAANEGYTF. The CDR3 nucleotides read TGTGCCAGCTCACCCGGGGACAGGGCCGCCAATGAAGGCTACACCTTC. This chain connects TRBV18 to TRBJ1-2; 9 nucleotides agree with TRBD1. The J segment lost 8 bases and the V segment lost 3 bases, leaving 13 bases of the junction unmatched. Germline CDR1 is KGHSH and CDR2 is LQKENI. This CDR3 is built from 16 residues.

Concerning this clone itself: A read error may produce the germline difference seen at one junction end. V and J are TRBV2 and TRBJ2-3; maybe TRBD1 (7 bases). The germline gives CDR1 SNHLY, CDR2 FYNNEI. The CDR3 is 14 residues long. CDR3 nucleotides: TGTGCCAGCAGTTCCCAGGGGGGCACGGATACGCAGTATTTT. Residues: CASSSQGGTDTQYF.

The chain has TRBV10-3 and TRBJ2-2, with D unresolved. This CDR3 contains 15 residues. Trimming stripped 0 bases from V and 1 base from J, with 6 bases between. The germline V gene encodes CDR1 ENHRY and CDR2 SYGVKD. The CDR3: CAISESPENTGELFF. The CDR3 DNA follows: TGTGCCATCAGTGAGTCCCCAGAGAACACCGGGGAGCTGTTTTTT.

The CDR3: CASSLRDRGTGEAFF. The DNA of the CDR3 is TGTGCCAGCAGTTTAAGGGACAGGGGAACCGGTGAAGCTTTCTTT. V gene TRBV27 combines with J gene TRBJ1-1; 10 nucleotides match TRBD1. The J segment lost 7 bases and the V segment lost 2 bases, leaving 7 bases of the junction unmatched. The CDR3 is made up of 15 amino acids. Germline V CDR1 and CDR2: MNHEY, SMNVEV (reference sequence).

This clone was observed a single time. The rearrangement uses TRBV7-9 and TRBJ1-4; D remains unclear. The CDR3 consists of 14 residues. Per the germline V gene, CDR1 is SEHNR and CDR2 is FQNEAQ (reference sequence). Trimming left V 1 base short and J 8 bases short, with 11 bases between. CDR3 coding DNA: TGTGCCAGCAGCTTAGGCGGGAATCGCGAAAAACTGTTTTTT. Its protein product is CASSLGGNREKLFF.

This clone was picked up a small number of times. The chain is built from TRBV2 and TRBJ2-1; 8 bases line up with TRBD1. Trimming took 3 bases from V and 6 from J; bases not matched to a gene: 7. The CDR3 is made up of 15 amino acids. The germline gives CDR1 SNHLY, CDR2 FYNNEI. The CDR3 protein is CASSDGRGLFNEQFF. In DNA, the CDR3 is TGTGCCAGCAGTGACGGCAGGGGGCTCTTCAATGAGCAGTTCTTC. Complete variable domain (other parts from reference TRBV2 and TRBJ2-1): EPEVTQTPSHQVTQMGQEVILRCVPISNHLYFYWYRQILGQKVEFLVSFYNNEISEKSEIFDDQFSVERPDGSNFTLKIRSTKLEDSAMYFCASSDGRGLFNEQFFGPGTRLTVL.

The V and J genes are TRBV27 and TRBJ1-5, with TRBD1 identical over 8 bases. This CDR3 contains 14 residues. V shed 6 bases and J 7 bases; nucleotides not matched to a gene: 8. Per germline, CDR1 MNHEY and CDR2 SMNVEV (reference sequence). The CDR3 loop reads CASSLTGVRQPQHF. DNA of the CDR3: TGTGCCAGCAGCCTGACAGGGGTTAGGCAGCCCCAGCATTTT.

Concerning this clone: A read error is likely, as this CDR3 ends without the conserved phenylalanine or tryptophan. The DNA is left out, because the CDR3 cannot be placed on it with certainty; the CDR3 is given as TCRdb lists it. The chain uses TRBV29-1 and TRBJ1-4. The CDR3 is 14 amino acids long, termini counted. Germline lookup yields CDR1 SQVTM and CDR2 ANQGSEA. CDR3 loop: CSVGAGPTNEKRFL.

This clone came up once. The V and J genes are TRBV4-1 and TRBJ1-6, with 10 nucleotides matching TRBD1. There are 19 residues in the CDR3. The ends lost 0 bases at V and 7 bases at J; junction bases unmatched: 12. Germline V gene sequence: CDR1 MGHRA, CDR2 YSYEKL. The CDR3 DNA follows: TGCGCCAGCAGCCAAGATCCAAGGGGGACAGGGGCTTACAATTCACCCCTCCACTTT. Amino acids: CASSQDPRGTGAYNSPLHF.

The chain carries TRBV5-1 and TRBJ1-5, with TRBD1 matching over 7 bases. Trimming at V came to 5 bases and at J to 4 bases, leaving 9 bases not matched to a gene. Germline V gene sequence: CDR1 SGHRS, CDR2 YFSETQ. The CDR3 length is 15 residues. CDR3 coding DNA: TGCGCCAGCAGGTCAACAACAGGGGATAATCAGCCCCAGCATTTT. It specifies CASRSTTGDNQPQHF.

The chain carries TRBV6-5 and TRBJ1-5; D remains unclear. V lost 6 bases and J lost 4, with 10 bases in between. The germline V gene has CDR1 MNHEY and CDR2 SVGAGI. The CDR3 runs to 13 residues. This CDR3 is CASSGVPNQPQHF. The CDR3 nucleotides are TGTGCCAGCAGCGGAGTACCTAATCAGCCCCAGCATTTT.

The chain links TRBV7-2 to TRBJ2-3; 8 bases agree with TRBD2. CDR3 length equals 16 residues. The trim removed 4 bases at V and 1 base at J, leaving 7 bases unmatched. The germline CDR1 and CDR2 sequences are SGHTA and FQGNSA. The CDR3 bases are TGTGCCAGCAGCTCTCTCCGGCGGGGGGGCACAGATACGCAGTATTTT. This encodes CASSSLRRGGTDTQYF.

The chain carries TRBV27 and TRBJ1-1, with 10 bases lining up with TRBD1. V trimming: 8 bases; J trimming: 8 bases; junction bases outside the gene matches: 20. The CDR3 is 17 amino acids. Germline loops: CDR1 MNHEY, CDR2 SMNVEV (reference sequence). CDR3 region: CASFPSRDRGFIKEAFF. For the CDR3, the DNA is TGTGCCAGCTTCCCCTCCCGGGACAGGGGATTCATTAAGGAAGCTTTCTTT.

The chain recombines TRBV9 with TRBJ1-6; D unresolved. The CDR3 sequence is 15 residues long. Trimming pared 0 bases from V and 5 bases from J, leaving 9 bases between. The V gene's germline CDR1 is SGDLS and CDR2 YYNGEE. CDR3 coding DNA: TGTGCCAGCAGCGTAGCGCAGGAACATAATTCACCCCTCCACTTT. The encoded protein is CASSVAQEHNSPLHF.

The chain combines TRBV29-1 with TRBJ2-5; D remains ambiguous. The V and J ends lost 7 bases and 3 bases respectively, with 12 bases between them. Germline loops: CDR1 SQVTM, CDR2 ANQGSEA. CDR3 length equals 12 residues. The CDR3, as DNA: TGCAGCGCTATCCCCCCTGAAGAGACCCAGTACTTC. This codes for CSAIPPEETQYF.